This note documents a single T cell receptor beta chain sequence. The CDR3 is made up of 14 amino acids. The ends were cut back, 0 bases at V and 2 bases at J, with 8 bases in the middle. Germline V gene sequence: CDR1 SGHRS, CDR2 YFSETQ. In the source study's methods: Estimation of nucleated cell counts was performed using reference gene primer amplification. Profiling relied on immunoSEQ multiplex PCR, and the TCRdb table lists in-frame clones only, not all of them. V and J calls and clone size are those listed in that table; D and trimming were worked out from the DNA. Here the sample spans just over 150,000 clones, about 80% being singletons. This sample was taken from a study of blood T cell repertoires in COVID-19. Turning to the study itself: PBMCs, B-cell-depleted T cells, or T cells were the source of the cDNA or gDNA that made up the material.

Sequencing used peripheral blood. This clonotype was obtained from a woman older than 75 with acute or convalescent COVID-19. The chain is built from TRBV5-1 and TRBJ1-1; D unresolved. The CDR3 DNA sequence: TGCGCCAGCAGCTTGGCACAGCCAAACACTGAAGCTTTCTTT. It translates to CASSLAQPNTEAFF.